These 16 T cell receptor beta chains originate from one sample sequenced in a study of cytomegalovirus exposure and HLA in healthy donors. The PCR contained 60 Vbeta and 13 Jbeta primers. Data came from immunoSEQ multiplex PCR; TCRdb stores just in-frame clones and leaves some out. This table holds approximately 180,000 clones, 80% to 85% found once. Sequenced: PBMCs. The receptor source for this set is a woman in her twenties or thirties in good health and CMV-seronegative.

This clone was detected only a few times. The gene calls are TRBV4-2 and TRBJ2-7, with D possibly matching TRBD2 (5 bases). The V end lost 1 base, the J end lost 0 bases, and 13 bases lay between the germline ends. There are 16 residues in the CDR3. Germline V gives CDR1 LGHNA, CDR2 YNFKEQ. CDR3 in DNA: TGTGCCAGCAGCCAAGCGGGAAGTGGGAGCTCCTACGAGCAGTACTTC. Its translation is CASSQAGSGSSYEQYF.

The chain links TRBV7-2 to TRBJ1-3; D uncertain. Trimming shortened V by 4 bases and J by 0 bases, and 7 bases separated the two germline ends. The CDR3 runs 14 residues. Germline V lookup: CDR1 SGHTA, CDR2 FQGNSA. The CDR3 spells CASSSDFSGNTIYF. For the CDR3, the DNA is TGTGCCAGCAGCTCTGACTTCTCTGGAAACACCATATATTTT.

Turning to this clone: The junction departs from germline at one end; a sequencing error may be responsible. The V gene is TRBV30, the J gene TRBJ2-6; tentative D call: TRBD1 (5 bases). The CDR3 has 14 residues. Germline V lookup: CDR1 GTSNPN, CDR2 SVGIG (reference sequence). In DNA form, the CDR3 reads TGTGCCTGGACGAAAGGGCTAGGGGCCAACGGCCTGACTTTC. It translates to CAWTKGLGANGLTF.

This clone was observed once. The chain couples TRBV2 to TRBJ1-6; 8 bases match TRBD1. The CDR3 runs to 13 residues. CDR1 is SNHLY, CDR2 FYNNEI, per germline. Trimming took 5 bases from V and 10 from J; bases not matched to a gene: 4. The CDR3 region is CASSTTGASPLHF. As DNA, the CDR3 is TGTGCCAGCAGTACGACAGGGGCCTCACCCCTCCACTTT.

This clone was detected only once. The J gene is TRBJ1-6, the V gene TRBV30; possible D gene TRBD1, 5 bases. The V end lost 8 bases, the J end lost 6 bases, and 17 bases lay between the germline ends. This CDR3 has 14 amino acids. From germline, CDR1 is GTSNPN and CDR2 SVGIG (reference sequence). The CDR3 bases are TGTGCCGCCAGAAGGGGTTCGAGTAATTCACCCCTCCACTTT. Protein: CAARRGSSNSPLHF.

The chain uses TRBV5-5 and TRBJ1-2, with a tentative D call TRBD1 (5 bases). The CDR3 is 15 residues long. V lost 1 base to trimming and J lost 2 bases, with 12 bases between them. Germline CDR1 and CDR2: SGHKS and YYEKEE (reference sequence). The CDR3 is CASSLNHGHNYGYTF. The CDR3 DNA is TGTGCCAGCAGCTTGAATCACGGACACAACTATGGCTACACCTTC.

The chain carries TRBV28 and TRBJ1-3, with a possible D match to TRBD1 (5 bases). The CDR3 is made up of 14 amino acids. Trimming shortened V by 1 base and J by 9 bases, and 13 bases separated the two germline ends. In germline, CDR1 is MDHEN, CDR2 SYDVKM. DNA of the CDR3: TGTGCCAGCAGTTTATTCCAGGGAGGAGGCACCATATATTTT. This gives the protein CASSLFQGGGTIYF. Using reference TRBV28 and TRBJ1-3 for the parts outside the CDR3, the full variable domain is DVKVTQSSRYLVKRTGEKVFLECVQDMDHENMFWYRQDPGLGLRLIYFSYDVKMKEKGDIPEGYSVSREKKERFSLILESASTNQTSMYLCASSLFQGGGTIYFGEGSWLTVV.

The gene calls are TRBV5-6 and TRBJ1-2; 7 positions agree with TRBD1. Germline V CDR1 and CDR2: SGHDT, YYEEEE. V shed 0 bases and J 5 bases; nucleotides not matched to a gene: 4. The CDR3 loop spans 14 amino acids. The CDR3 nucleotides are TGTGCCAGCAGCTTGGCCTCAGGGGGGTATGGCTACACCTTC. Its translation is CASSLASGGYGYTF.

V and J are TRBV5-1 and TRBJ1-1; D gene unclear. The CDR3 runs 13 residues. Between the trimmed V and J ends, which lost 2 bases and 3 bases, there was a span of 8 bases. Looked up from germline, CDR1 is SGHRS and CDR2 is YFSETQ. The CDR3 DNA reads as TGCGCCAGCAGCTTTAGTTCCGACACTGAAGCTTTCTTT. Translating it yields CASSFSSDTEAFF.

This clone appeared once. The V call is TRBV4-3, the J call TRBJ2-5; TRBD2 matches 7 bases. The last part of the DNA fits TRBJ2-7 better; the J call may be wrong. Germline CDR1 reads LGHNA; CDR2 reads YSLEER. CDR3 size: 15 residues. DNA for the CDR3: TGCGCCAGCAGCCAAGCTTCGACTAGCAGCTACGAGCAGTACTTC. Protein sequence: CASSQASTSSYEQYF.

The J gene is TRBJ2-3, the V gene TRBV28; 7 bases fit TRBD2. Germline V gene lookup returns CDR1 MDHEN and CDR2 SYDVKM. The CDR3 contains 14 residues. The trim removed 8 bases at V and 5 bases at J, leaving 10 bases unmatched. DNA for the CDR3: TGTGCCAGCGCTGCAGGCGGGAGAGGAGATACGCAGTATTTT. The encoded protein is CASAAGGRGDTQYF.

This clone was seen a single time. This chain connects TRBV28 to TRBJ2-3; TRBD2 is a possible D gene (6 bases). The CDR3 is 15 residues long. Trimming took off 5 bases at V and 3 bases at J, with 15 bases between the two ends. The V gene's germline CDR1 is MDHEN and CDR2 SYDVKM. CDR3 bases: TGTGCCAGCAGTACCCACCTTAGCGGAACAGATACGCAGTATTTT. Translation gives CASSTHLSGTDTQYF.

A single count supports this clone. The CDR3 reads CASSALAGANQPQHF. The DNA of the CDR3 is TGTGCCAGCAGTGCCCTGGCAGGGGCCAATCAGCCCCAGCATTTT. The chain uses TRBV6-1 and TRBJ1-5, with D tentatively TRBD1 (6 bases). Germline assignment: CDR1 MNHNS and CDR2 SASEGT. The V end lost 4 bases, the J end lost 3 bases, and 13 bases lay between the germline ends. This CDR3 spans 15 amino acids.

This chain uses TRBV7-9 with TRBJ2-5, with TRBD1 identical over 9 bases. The CDR3 spans 16 residues. Per germline, CDR1 SEHNR and CDR2 FQNEAQ (reference sequence). Trimming took 1 base from V and 2 from J; bases not matched to a gene: 5. CDR3 coding DNA: TGTGCCAGCAGCTTAGGGGGGGACAGGGTACAAGAGACCCAGTACTTC. As protein: CASSLGGDRVQETQYF. The variable domain in full, with the rest retrieved from reference TRBV7-9 and TRBJ2-5, is DTGVSQNPRHKITKRGQNVTFRCDPISEHNRLYWYRQTLGQGPEFLTYFQNEAQLEKSRLLSDRFSAERPKGSFSTLEIQRTEQGDSAMYLCASSLGGDRVQETQYFGPGTRLLVL.

The V gene is TRBV27, the J gene TRBJ2-1, with D unresolved. With 3 bases removed from V and 7 bases from J, the gap between germline ends came to 7 bases. Germline values: CDR1 MNHEY, CDR2 SMNVEV (reference sequence). The length of the CDR3 is 12 residues. The CDR3 is CASSFSQNEQFF. The CDR3 coding sequence is TGTGCCAGCAGTTTTAGTCAAAATGAGCAGTTCTTC.

The V gene is TRBV18, the J gene TRBJ2-1, with 10 bases identical to TRBD1. Per germline, CDR1 KGHSH and CDR2 LQKENI. V shed 8 bases and J 15 bases; nucleotides not matched to a gene: 22. The CDR3 has 16 amino acids. CDR3 region: CASAFGLRDRGVLVFF. In DNA form, the CDR3 reads TGTGCCAGCGCTTTCGGACTGCGGGACAGGGGAGTGTTGGTGTTCTTC.